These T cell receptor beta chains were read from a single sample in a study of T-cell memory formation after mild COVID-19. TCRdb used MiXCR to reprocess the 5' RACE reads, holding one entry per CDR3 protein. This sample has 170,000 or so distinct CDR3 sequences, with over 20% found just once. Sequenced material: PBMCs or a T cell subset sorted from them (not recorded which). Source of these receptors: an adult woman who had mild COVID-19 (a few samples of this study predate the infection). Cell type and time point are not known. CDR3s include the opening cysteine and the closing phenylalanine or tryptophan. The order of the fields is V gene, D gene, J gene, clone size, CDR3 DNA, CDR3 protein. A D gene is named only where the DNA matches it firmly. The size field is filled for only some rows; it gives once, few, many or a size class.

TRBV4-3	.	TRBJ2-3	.	TGCGCCAGCAGCCAAGATGTGGGGGAGGAGACAGATACGCAGTATTTT	CASSQDVGEETDTQYF
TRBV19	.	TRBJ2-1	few	TGTGCCAGTAGTCCACAGGCAGGGAGTAATGAGCAGTTCTTC	CASSPQAGSNEQFF
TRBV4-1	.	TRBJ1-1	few	TGCGCCAGCAGCCAAGTAAAGGACCAATTTGAAGCTTTCTTT	CASSQVKDQFEAFF
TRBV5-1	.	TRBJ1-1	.	TGCGCCAGCAGCGGGGGGGGTTCCACTGAAGCTTTCTTT	CASSGGGSTEAFF
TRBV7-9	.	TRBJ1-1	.	TGTGCCAGCAGGGGTGGTCGTGTGGACACTGAAGCTTTCTTT	CASRGGRVDTEAFF
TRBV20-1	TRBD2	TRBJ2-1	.	TGCAGTGCTAGAGCTCCGACTAGCGAGTTCGCTGGAGTCTTC	CSARAPTSEFAGVF
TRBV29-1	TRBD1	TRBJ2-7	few	TGCAGCTCCACGGGACAGGACTACGAGCAGTACTTC	CSSTGQDYEQYF
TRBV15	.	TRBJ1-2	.	TGTGCCACCAGCCTGGAGGAACAGGGAGTCGGCTACACCTTC	CATSLEEQGVGYTF
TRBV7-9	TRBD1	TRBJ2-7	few	TGTGCCAGCAGCTTCGGGACAGGGGTTTCCTACGAGCAGTACTTC	CASSFGTGVSYEQYF
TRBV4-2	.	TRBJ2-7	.	TGTGCCAGCAGTCGGGGTAAGGACCCCCTTTTCGACATATACGAGCAGTACTTC	CASSRGKDPLFDIYEQYF
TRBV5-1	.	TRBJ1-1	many	TGCGCCAGCAGCTTGGATCCCGGGTTGGTCGCTTTCTTT	CASSLDPGLVAFF
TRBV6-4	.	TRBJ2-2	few	TGTGCCAGCAGTGACTATAAGGGAACCGGGGAGCTGTTTTTT	CASSDYKGTGELFF
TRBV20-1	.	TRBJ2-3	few	TGCAGTGCTAGAGAGGGGCCGGAGGATACGCAGTATTTT	CSAREGPEDTQYF
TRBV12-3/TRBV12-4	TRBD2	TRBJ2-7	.	TGTGCCAGCAGTGAGGGAGGGCCGGCAGAAGAGCAGTACTTC	CASSEGGPAEEQYF
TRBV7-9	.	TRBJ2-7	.	TGTGCCAGCAGCTTACGGGAATACGAGCAGTACTTC	CASSLREYEQYF
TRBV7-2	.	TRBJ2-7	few	TGTGCCAGCAGCTTAGGTTTCGGGAGCAGGCCCCTCTACGAGCAGTACTTC	CASSLGFGSRPLYEQYF
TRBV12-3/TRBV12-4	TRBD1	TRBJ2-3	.	TGTGCCAGCAGGGGCGACCCGGGACAGGGGGATGTAGATACGCAGTATTTT	CASRGDPGQGDVDTQYF
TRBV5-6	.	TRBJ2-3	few	TGTGCCAGCTTAGGGGGTCCCACAGATACGCAGTATTTT	CASLGGPTDTQYF
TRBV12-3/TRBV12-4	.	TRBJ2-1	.	TGTGCCAGCCCGCCGTTTCCCACTTACAATGAGCAGTTCTTC	CASPPFPTYNEQFF
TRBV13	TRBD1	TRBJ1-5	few	TGTGCCAGCAGCTTTACCGGGACAGTGAATCAGCCCCAGCATTTT	CASSFTGTVNQPQHF
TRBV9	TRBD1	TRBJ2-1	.	TGTGCCAGCAGTGACTGGGACAGGGAGTCCAATGAGCAGTTCTTC	CASSDWDRESNEQFF
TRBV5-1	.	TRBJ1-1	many	TGCGCCAGCAGCGTTTACACAGGGTCTGAAGCTTTCTTT	CASSVYTGSEAFF
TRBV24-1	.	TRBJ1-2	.	TGTGCCACCAGTGATTTCCCAGAGAACTATGGCTACACCTTC	CATSDFPENYGYTF
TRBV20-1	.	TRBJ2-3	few	TGCAGTGCTAGAGATCTAGGGGGACTTGGAGATACGCAGTATTTT	CSARDLGGLGDTQYF